The rows below give T cell receptor beta chains drawn from one sample of a study of radiotherapy plus CTLA-4 blockade in lung cancer. Libraries were prepared by immunoSEQ multiplex PCR; TCRdb keeps only in-frame clonotypes and omits some of them. The sample yields roughly 53,000 clones, roughly 86% seen once. The sample consisted of peripheral blood, taken from a patient treated with radiotherapy plus ipilimumab. The source is a human donor with non-small cell lung cancer whose response to radiotherapy plus ipilimumab could not be evaluated. The CDR3 runs from the conserved cysteine through the conserved F or W. The order of the fields is D gene, clone size, J gene, CDR3 length, V gene, CDR3 protein, CDR3 DNA. The D gene is left open where the match is weak. Rows give clone size only sometimes, using once, few, many, or a class for an expanded clone.

d_call: TRBD2; clone_size: once; j_call: TRBJ2-1; cdr3_length: 13; v_call: TRBV6-5; cdr3_aa: CASRMGGLAGTFF; cdr3_nt: TGTGCCAGCAGAATGGGTGGACTAGCGGGAACGTTCTTC
d_call: NA; clone_size: NA; j_call: TRBJ1-2; cdr3_length: 15; v_call: TRBV6-1; cdr3_aa: CAGVPDSRANYGYTF; cdr3_nt: TGTGCCGGCGTTCCGGACAGTCGGGCTAACTATGGCTACACCTTC
d_call: NA; clone_size: NA; j_call: TRBJ2-3; cdr3_length: 15; v_call: TRBV11-1; cdr3_aa: CASSLMGANPDTQYF; cdr3_nt: TGTGCCAGCAGCTTAATGGGGGCTAACCCAGATACGCAGTATTTT
d_call: TRBD1; clone_size: medium-sized; j_call: TRBJ1-2; cdr3_length: 16; v_call: TRBV30; cdr3_aa: CAWSPGQGPLLYGYTF; cdr3_nt: TGTGCCTGGAGTCCAGGACAGGGTCCCTTATTGTATGGCTACACCTTC
d_call: TRBD2; clone_size: NA; j_call: TRBJ2-3; cdr3_length: 15; v_call: TRBV30; cdr3_aa: CAWSDPLWGRGTQYF; cdr3_nt: TGTGCCTGGAGTGACCCCCTGTGGGGGAGGGGTACGCAGTATTTT
d_call: NA; clone_size: once; j_call: TRBJ2-3; cdr3_length: 13; v_call: TRBV7-3; cdr3_aa: CATAGDPTDTQYF; cdr3_nt: TGTGCCACCGCAGGGGATCCCACAGATACGCAGTATTTT
d_call: NA; clone_size: NA; j_call: TRBJ2-2; cdr3_length: 13; v_call: TRBV29-1; cdr3_aa: CSALGYRLGELFF; cdr3_nt: TGCAGCGCCCTGGGATATCGACTAGGGGAGCTGTTTTTT
d_call: TRBD2; clone_size: once; j_call: TRBJ2-7; cdr3_length: 16; v_call: TRBV5-4; cdr3_aa: CASSGGGLAGRHEQYF; cdr3_nt: TGTGCCAGCAGCGGGGGGGGACTAGCGGGACGGCACGAGCAGTACTTC
d_call: TRBD2; clone_size: NA; j_call: TRBJ2-1; cdr3_length: 15; v_call: TRBV7-8; cdr3_aa: CASSLAGEAENEQFF; cdr3_nt: TGTGCCAGCAGCCTAGCGGGAGAGGCTGAAAATGAGCAGTTCTTC
d_call: NA; clone_size: NA; j_call: TRBJ2-7; cdr3_length: 14; v_call: TRBV27; cdr3_aa: CASSERQTLYEQYF; cdr3_nt: TGTGCCAGCAGTGAACGACAGACCCTCTACGAGCAGTACTTC
d_call: NA; clone_size: NA; j_call: TRBJ1-2; cdr3_length: 13; v_call: TRBV6-5; cdr3_aa: CASSYAGYYGYTF; cdr3_nt: TGTGCCAGCAGTTACGCAGGGTACTATGGCTACACCTTC
d_call: NA; clone_size: NA; j_call: TRBJ2-2; cdr3_length: 15; v_call: TRBV5-1; cdr3_aa: CASSYGRENTGELFF; cdr3_nt: TGCGCCAGCAGCTACGGGAGAGAGAACACCGGGGAGCTGTTTTTT
d_call: TRBD1; clone_size: NA; j_call: TRBJ2-1; cdr3_length: 15; v_call: TRBV4-3; cdr3_aa: CASSPRTGIYNEQFF; cdr3_nt: TGCGCCAGCAGTCCTCGGACAGGGATTTACAATGAGCAGTTCTTC
d_call: TRBD1; clone_size: NA; j_call: TRBJ1-2; cdr3_length: 13; v_call: TRBV6-4; cdr3_aa: CASSVGTGYGYTF; cdr3_nt: TGTGCCAGCAGTGTCGGGACAGGCTATGGCTACACCTTC
d_call: NA; clone_size: NA; j_call: TRBJ2-1; cdr3_length: 15; v_call: TRBV6-5; cdr3_aa: CASSYLDSSYNEQFF; cdr3_nt: TGTGCCAGCAGTTACCTCGACAGTTCCTACAATGAGCAGTTCTTC
d_call: TRBD2; clone_size: once; j_call: TRBJ2-1; cdr3_length: 18; v_call: TRBV19; cdr3_aa: CASSPTSGSASIYNEQFF; cdr3_nt: TGTGCCAGTAGTCCAACTAGCGGGAGCGCCAGCATATACAATGAGCAGTTCTTC
d_call: NA; clone_size: once; j_call: TRBJ1-1; cdr3_length: 14; v_call: TRBV29-1; cdr3_aa: CSVGQVAGATEAFF; cdr3_nt: TGCAGCGTTGGCCAGGTAGCAGGGGCCACTGAAGCTTTCTTT
d_call: TRBD1; clone_size: NA; j_call: TRBJ2-1; cdr3_length: 15; v_call: TRBV19; cdr3_aa: CASRRDRSSYNEQFF; cdr3_nt: TGTGCCAGCCGAAGGGACAGGAGCTCCTACAATGAGCAGTTCTTC
d_call: TRBD1; clone_size: NA; j_call: TRBJ2-4; cdr3_length: 16; v_call: TRBV5-4; cdr3_aa: CASSLGDRVTKNIQYF; cdr3_nt: TGTGCCAGCAGCTTGGGGGACAGGGTAACCAAAAACATTCAGTACTTC
d_call: NA; clone_size: NA; j_call: TRBJ2-7; cdr3_length: 16; v_call: TRBV7-2; cdr3_aa: CASSSRPTGSVDEQYF; cdr3_nt: TGTGCCAGCAGCTCCAGACCGACAGGATCCGTAGACGAGCAGTACTTC
d_call: TRBD1; clone_size: NA; j_call: TRBJ1-1; cdr3_length: 15; v_call: TRBV28; cdr3_aa: CASSFAGTVTNEAFF; cdr3_nt: TGTGCCAGCAGTTTCGCCGGGACAGTGACAAATGAAGCTTTCTTT
d_call: TRBD2; clone_size: once; j_call: TRBJ2-2; cdr3_length: 17; v_call: TRBV19; cdr3_aa: CASSVGSGRAGTGELFF; cdr3_nt: TGTGCCAGTAGCGTGGGGAGCGGGAGGGCGGGCACCGGGGAGCTGTTTTTT
d_call: TRBD2; clone_size: NA; j_call: TRBJ2-6; cdr3_length: 19; v_call: TRBV4-3; cdr3_aa: CASSQGLAGVMAGANVLTF; cdr3_nt: TGCGCCAGCAGCCAAGGGCTAGCGGGAGTCATGGCTGGGGCCAACGTCCTGACTTTC
d_call: NA; clone_size: NA; j_call: TRBJ2-2; cdr3_length: 14; v_call: TRBV18; cdr3_aa: CASSPTSNTGELFF; cdr3_nt: TGTGCCAGCTCACCAACATCGAACACCGGGGAGCTGTTTTTT
d_call: NA; clone_size: NA; j_call: TRBJ1-1; cdr3_length: 13; v_call: TRBV7-2; cdr3_aa: CASSRDRNTEAFF; cdr3_nt: TGTGCCAGCAGCCGCGACAGAAACACTGAAGCTTTCTTT
d_call: TRBD2; clone_size: NA; j_call: TRBJ2-7; cdr3_length: 16; v_call: TRBV27; cdr3_aa: CASSPYRTSGRDEQYF; cdr3_nt: TGTGCCAGCAGTCCCTACCGGACTAGCGGACGAGACGAGCAGTACTTC
d_call: NA; clone_size: NA; j_call: TRBJ1-2; cdr3_length: 15; v_call: TRBV7-8; cdr3_aa: CASSLGGSNLCGYTF; cdr3_nt: TGTGCCAGCAGCTTAGGCGGTTCCAACCTCTGTGGCTACACCTTC
d_call: TRBD2; clone_size: once; j_call: TRBJ2-2; cdr3_length: 16; v_call: TRBV28; cdr3_aa: CASSLSRGSRIGELFF; cdr3_nt: TGTGCCAGCAGTTTATCACGCGGGAGTAGGATCGGGGAGCTGTTTTTT
d_call: NA; clone_size: few; j_call: TRBJ2-3; cdr3_length: 11; v_call: TRBV30; cdr3_aa: CAWSVLDTQYF; cdr3_nt: TGTGCCTGGAGTGTACTAGATACGCAGTATTTT
d_call: NA; clone_size: NA; j_call: TRBJ1-2; cdr3_length: 13; v_call: TRBV2; cdr3_aa: CASSERSAGSGTF; cdr3_nt: TGTGCCAGCAGTGAACGGTCCGCAGGGTCAGGCACCTTC
d_call: TRBD2; clone_size: once; j_call: TRBJ2-7; cdr3_length: 15; v_call: TRBV7-2; cdr3_aa: CASSWGGTTSGEQYF; cdr3_nt: TGTGCCAGCAGCTGGGGAGGGACTACCTCAGGGGAGCAGTACTTC
d_call: NA; clone_size: NA; j_call: TRBJ1-1; cdr3_length: 13; v_call: TRBV30; cdr3_aa: CAWWPEGETEAFF; cdr3_nt: TGTGCCTGGTGGCCCGAAGGGGAAACTGAAGCTTTCTTT
d_call: NA; clone_size: NA; j_call: TRBJ1-2; cdr3_length: 14; v_call: TRBV6-5; cdr3_aa: CASSYSGSYYGYTF; cdr3_nt: TGTGCCAGCAGTTACTCGGGCAGTTACTATGGCTACACCTTC
d_call: TRBD2; clone_size: NA; j_call: TRBJ2-1; cdr3_length: 16; v_call: TRBV7-2; cdr3_aa: CASSSQGGSAGDEQFF; cdr3_nt: TGTGCCAGCAGCTCCCAGGGAGGGTCGGCGGGAGATGAGCAGTTCTTC
d_call: TRBD1; clone_size: NA; j_call: TRBJ1-2; cdr3_length: 15; v_call: TRBV5-6; cdr3_aa: CASSYSGTGNYGYTF; cdr3_nt: TGTGCCAGCAGCTACTCCGGGACAGGAAATTATGGCTACACCTTC
d_call: NA; clone_size: few; j_call: TRBJ1-2; cdr3_length: 15; v_call: TRBV4-3; cdr3_aa: CASSQGVSPVVGYTF; cdr3_nt: TGCGCCAGCAGCCAGGGCGTCAGCCCAGTGGTAGGCTACACCTTC
d_call: NA; clone_size: NA; j_call: TRBJ1-2; cdr3_length: 14; v_call: TRBV9; cdr3_aa: CASSEGGYLNGYTF; cdr3_nt: TGTGCCAGCAGCGAAGGAGGTTATTTGAATGGCTACACCTTC
d_call: TRBD1; clone_size: NA; j_call: TRBJ1-4; cdr3_length: 16; v_call: TRBV27; cdr3_aa: CASSLGTGRGNEKLFF; cdr3_nt: TGTGCCAGCAGTTTAGGGACAGGACGGGGGAATGAAAAACTGTTTTTT
d_call: TRBD1; clone_size: NA; j_call: TRBJ2-3; cdr3_length: 15; v_call: TRBV27; cdr3_aa: CASSLGQGGTDTQYF; cdr3_nt: TGTGCCAGCAGTTTGGGACAGGGGGGTACAGATACGCAGTATTTT
d_call: NA; clone_size: NA; j_call: TRBJ2-5; cdr3_length: 14; v_call: TRBV7-2; cdr3_aa: CASSLASLQETQYF; cdr3_nt: TGTGCCAGCAGCTTAGCTAGCTTACAAGAGACCCAGTACTTC
d_call: TRBD2; clone_size: NA; j_call: TRBJ2-1; cdr3_length: 18; v_call: TRBV7-3; cdr3_aa: CASSEPGLAGGPMSEQFF; cdr3_nt: TGTGCCAGCAGCGAGCCGGGACTAGCGGGAGGGCCGATGTCTGAGCAGTTCTTC